The rows below give T cell receptor beta chains drawn from one sample of a study of control samples from healthy donors and cancer patients. The method was immunoSEQ multiplex PCR; TCRdb's version includes in-frame clones alone and lacks a portion of them. Of about 120,000 clones in the sample, about 90% were seen once. The sequenced material came from blood. The source of these receptors is a man between 18 and 35 years old in good health. The CDR3 runs from the conserved cysteine through the conserved F or W. Each record gives: V gene, D gene, CDR3 length, clone size, J gene, CDR3 protein, CDR3 DNA. D genes are given only for firm matches. Not all rows give a size; the values are once, few, many and, for expanded clones, a class.

>TRBV19|NA|11|NA|TRBJ1-2
CASSIFNGYTF
TGTGCCAGTAGTATTTTTAATGGCTACACCTTC
>TRBV3-1/TRBV3-2|NA|14|few|TRBJ1-5
CASSSTGNNQPQHF
TGTGCCAGCAGCTCTACAGGGAACAATCAGCCCCAGCATTTT
>TRBV11-2|NA|13|NA|TRBJ1-2
CASSLVKGYGYTF
TGTGCCAGCAGCTTAGTAAAGGGATATGGCTACACCTTC
>TRBV14|NA|15|once|TRBJ2-2
CASSQVALNTGELFF
TGTGCCAGCAGCCAAGTGGCGCTGAACACCGGGGAGCTGTTTTTT
>TRBV28|TRBD1|19|NA|TRBJ2-7
CASSSITFLGTEVPYEQYF
TGTGCCAGCAGTTCCATCACCTTCCTCGGGACAGAGGTGCCCTACGAGCAGTACTTC
>TRBV28|TRBD2|14|NA|TRBJ2-5
CASSLMRGFVTQYF
TGTGCCAGCAGTTTAATGCGGGGGTTTGTGACCCAGTACTTC
>TRBV6-5|NA|16|NA|TRBJ2-3
CASSSPRQSSTDTQYF
TGTGCCAGCAGTTCCCCTAGACAGAGTAGCACAGATACGCAGTATTTT
>TRBV4-3|TRBD1|15|NA|TRBJ1-2
CASSQSRQGGYGYTF
TGCGCCAGCAGCCAATCAAGACAGGGTGGCTATGGCTACACCTTC
>TRBV30|NA|14|once|TRBJ1-5
CAWSGGETNQPQHF
TGTGCCTGGAGTGGCGGGGAGACCAATCAGCCCCAGCATTTT
>TRBV19|TRBD1|14|NA|TRBJ1-1
CASSIPGTGNEAFF
TGTGCCAGTAGTATCCCCGGGACAGGGAATGAAGCTTTCTTT